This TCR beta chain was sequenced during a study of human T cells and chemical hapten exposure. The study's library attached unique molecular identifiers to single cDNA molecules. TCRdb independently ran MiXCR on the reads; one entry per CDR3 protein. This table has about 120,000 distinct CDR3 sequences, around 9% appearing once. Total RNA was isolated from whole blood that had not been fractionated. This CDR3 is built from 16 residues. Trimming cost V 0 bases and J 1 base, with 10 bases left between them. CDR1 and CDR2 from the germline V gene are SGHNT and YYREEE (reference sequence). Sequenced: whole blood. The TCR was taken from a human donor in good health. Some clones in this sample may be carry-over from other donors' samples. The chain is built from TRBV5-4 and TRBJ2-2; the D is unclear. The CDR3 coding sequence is TGTGCCAGCAGCTTGGATCCTACGGTGAACACCGGGGAGCTGTTTTTT. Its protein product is CASSLDPTVNTGELFF.